This T cell receptor beta chain was profiled in a study of cytomegalovirus exposure and HLA in healthy donors. TCRdb's table, derived via immunoSEQ multiplex PCR, lists solely in-frame clones and lacks some. The sample lists 150,000 or so clones, approximately 90% occurring once. The study, taken as a whole, reports: Among TCR beta chains, those listed as cytomegalovirus-associated numbered some 160.

On this clone itself: Its antigen is undetermined.

This sequence originates from a woman in her twenties or thirties in good health and CMV-seropositive. Sequenced input: PBMCs.

DNA of the CDR3: TGCGCCAGCAGCCAAGAAGAGGTAGCGGGGGGGCCTAGTAATACGCAGTATTTT. It encodes CASSQEEVAGGPSNTQYF. The chain recombines TRBV4-1 with TRBJ2-3; 11 nucleotides agree with TRBD2. The CDR3 totals 18 residues. V shed 0 bases, J shed 7 bases, and the junction held 12 bases outside the gene matches. Germline V gene data show CDR1 as MGHRA and CDR2 as YSYEKL.